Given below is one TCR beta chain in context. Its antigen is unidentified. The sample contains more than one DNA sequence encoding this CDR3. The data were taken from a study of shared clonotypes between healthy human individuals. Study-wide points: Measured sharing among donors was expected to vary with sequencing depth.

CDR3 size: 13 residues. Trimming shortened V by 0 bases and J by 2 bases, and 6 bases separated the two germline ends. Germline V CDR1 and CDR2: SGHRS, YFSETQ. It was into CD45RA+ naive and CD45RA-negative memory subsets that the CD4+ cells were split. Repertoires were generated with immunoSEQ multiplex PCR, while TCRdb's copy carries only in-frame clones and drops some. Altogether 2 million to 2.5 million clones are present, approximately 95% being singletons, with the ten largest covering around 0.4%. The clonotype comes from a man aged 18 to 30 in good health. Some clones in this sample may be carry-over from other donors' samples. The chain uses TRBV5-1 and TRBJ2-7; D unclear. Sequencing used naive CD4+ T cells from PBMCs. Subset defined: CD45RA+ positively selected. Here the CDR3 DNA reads TGCGCCAGCAGCTTGGACGGTCCCTACGAGCAGTACTTC. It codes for CASSLDGPYEQYF. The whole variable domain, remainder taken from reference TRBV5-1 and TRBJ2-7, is KAGVTQTPRYLIKTRGQQVTLSCSPISGHRSVSWYQQTPGQGLQFLFEYFSETQRNKGNFPGRFSGRQFSNSRSEMNVSTLELGDSALYLCASSLDGPYEQYFGPGTRLTVT.